These 5 T cell receptor beta chains came from one sample sequenced in a study of CD8+ T cells in alopecia areata. After isolation, RNA underwent reverse transcription to generate cDNA as the sequencing template. Assay used: immunoSEQ multiplex PCR; TCRdb lists only in-frame clones, some missing. This sample has fewer than 40,000 clones, with around three fifths found just once. The material sequenced was NKG2D-high CD8+ T cells sorted from blood. The source of these receptors is a human donor with alopecia areata.

This chain uses TRBV11-2 with TRBJ1-1, with a weak D call TRBD1 (6 bases). There are 12 residues in the CDR3. From germline, CDR1 is SGHAT and CDR2 FQNNGV. Trimming took off 3 bases at V and 6 bases at J, with 8 bases between the two ends. The CDR3 reads CASSFGGPEAFF. The CDR3 region has the DNA TGTGCCAGCAGCTTCGGGGGGCCTGAAGCTTTCTTT.

This clone has a single count. The chain employs TRBV7-9 and TRBJ2-5; 10 bases are a match to TRBD2. Germline CDR1 reads SEHNR; CDR2 reads FQNEAQ (reference sequence). The ends lost 4 bases at V and 11 bases at J; junction bases unmatched: 13. CDR3 length: 15 amino acids. The CDR3 is CASSSLAGGTKEQYF. DNA for the CDR3: TGTGCCAGCAGCTCCTTAGCGGGAGGAACGAAGGAGCAGTACTTC. The full variable domain, in which reference TRBV7-9 and TRBJ2-5 provide the parts outside the CDR3, is DTGVSQNPRHKITKRGQNVTFRCDPISEHNRLYWYRQTLGQGPEFLTYFQNEAQLEKSRLLSDRFSAERPKGSFSTLEIQRTEQGDSAMYLCASSSLAGGTKEQYFGPGTRLLVL.

This chain uses TRBV4-1 with TRBJ1-3; tentative D call: TRBD1 (5 bases). The CDR3 has 14 residues. V shed 5 bases and J shed 8 bases, with 16 bases lying between them. Per the germline V gene, CDR1 is MGHRA and CDR2 is YSYEKL. CDR3 in DNA: TGCGCCAGCAGCTATCCGGGGCAGACGGACACCATATATTTT. Protein: CASSYPGQTDTIYF.

This clone was detected a few times. The chain couples TRBV5-1 to TRBJ2-5; possibly TRBD1 for D (6 bases). This CDR3 region has 16 residues. Trimming shortened V by 4 bases and J by 1 base, and 17 bases separated the two germline ends. Germline loops: CDR1 SGHRS, CDR2 YFSETQ. The CDR3 DNA sequence: TGCGCCAGCAGCATTTCCTCCCGGGACACCCAAGAGACCCAGTACTTC. Encoded protein: CASSISSRDTQETQYF.

The chain is built from TRBV7-2 and TRBJ1-2; D gene uncertain. The V and J ends lost 3 bases and 7 bases respectively, with 15 bases between them. Germline V gene data show CDR1 as SGHTA and CDR2 as FQGNSA. This CDR3 has 14 residues. CDR3 amino acids: CASSLRALEGGYTF. CDR3 sequence (DNA): TGTGCCAGCAGCTTGCGGGCCCTGGAAGGTGGCTACACCTTC.